The sequence of this TCR beta chain was determined in a study of T cell responses to AZD1222 COVID-19 vaccine. Study-level results: Baseline seropositives among AZD1222 recipients totaled only 5 to 7.

The length of the CDR3 is 16 residues. Germline CDR1 LGHNA, CDR2 YNFKEQ. The ends were cut back, 2 bases at V and 2 bases at J, with 16 bases in the middle. Profiled with immunoSEQ multiplex PCR; TCRdb holds only in-frame clones, not every one. The data contain approximately 150,000 clones, 92% of them seen just once; the ten biggest clones take up around 2.3%. To note about this clone: The antigen is not known.

The receptor comes from an adult in good health. Specimen: peripheral blood, collected on day 0 of AZD1222 vaccination. The J gene is TRBJ2-7, the V gene TRBV4-2; D is perhaps TRBD1 (5 bases). CDR3 nucleotides: TGTGCCAGCAGCCAATCCTTAGGGGATCAAGCCTACGAGCAGTACTTC. It translates to CASSQSLGDQAYEQYF.